This entry is about one T cell receptor beta chain. Its antigen remains undetermined. Base qualities are not provided; no much larger clone lies one nucleotide away. TCRbeta CDR3 regions were amplified from genomic DNA using the immunoSEQ Assay, a bias-controlled multiplex PCR. In the paper's pipeline: Within the assay, amplification of reference gene primers was used to estimate how many nucleated cells each sample contained. Sequence reads were collapsed and filtered to measure the absolute abundance of every unique TCRbeta CDR3 rearrangement. Productive Simpson clonality was computed per sample as the square root of Simpson's diversity index over productive rearrangements. TCRdb took over this immuneACCESS table, retaining in-frame rearrangements with V and J assigned. Such tables are incomplete; in checked studies, under half of the missing clones stem from an unresolved V gene, and the remainder is unexplained. Clone size and V and J calls were adopted from that table, with D and trimming inferred from the DNA. In all, the sample holds 150,000 to 200,000 clones, and around 82% of those were seen once. The top ten clones comprise around 7% of the sample.

These data are taken from a study of blood T cell repertoires in COVID-19 (dated by TCRdb to the early 2020s). Looking at the study overall: Samples covering the acute and convalescent phases of COVID-19 were provided by collaborators in the United States, Italy and Spain. The prospective study material was composed of cDNA or gDNA derived from T cells, B-cell-depleted T cells, or PBMCs. Deeply sampled blood TCRbeta repertoires from subjects exposed to, actively infected with, or recovered from COVID-19 were included in the dataset. The repertoires were made available in a free public database intended to serve as a resource for research on the immune response to SARS-CoV-2. The samples were drawn from two sources: the first 160 participants of the ongoing ImmuneRACE study, and approximately 1,300 subjects contributed by 6 global collaborators. The sample metadata nearly always contained a de-identified subject ID, COVID-19 status, age in years and sex. Where available, HLA class I and class II types were obtained from metadata supplied by the sample provider rather than from assay-based typing.

The CDR3, cysteine through phenylalanine, is 16 amino acids long. Only CDR3 DNA remains: 48 bases, in frame from the first base. Clipping removes 4 bases from V and 7 bases from J, with 10 as the unmatched junction base count. CDR1 is given as MNHEY and CDR2 as SMNVEV, both from the germline V gene (reference sequence). One collaborating source in Seattle enrolled patients during active infection and followed them longitudinally through the course of disease. Collaborating institutions collected whole blood in K2EDTA tubes following their own protocols. For TCRbeta analysis, collaborator samples were shipped as frozen whole blood, as isolated PBMCs, or as DNA extracted from either sample type. Overall study results and their limits: The amount of clinical and demographic metadata varied by source and participant and was provided uncurated.

The sequencing sample was made of peripheral blood. This chain joins TRBV27 to TRBJ2-1; 10 of the junction bases match TRBD2. The sequence was collected from a woman aged 40 to 50 with COVID-19, enrolled during active disease. The CDR3 amino acid sequence is: CASSSPASGSYNEQFF. In nucleotide form, the sequence is TGTGCCAGCAGTTCCCCAGCTAGCGGGAGTTATAATGAGCAGTTCTTC.